A selection of T cell receptor beta chains follows, all from one sample in a study of Graves' ophthalmopathy and Graves' hyperthyroidism. TCRdb recomputed calls from the multiplex PCR reads with MiXCR, one row per CDR3 protein. There are 1 million to 1.3 million distinct CDR3 sequences in the sample; about two fifths occur only once, and around 10% lies in the top ten. Sequences were obtained from peripheral blood or thyroid tissue (not recorded which). Receptors originate from an adult man with Graves' hyperthyroidism. CDR3s include the opening cysteine and the closing phenylalanine or tryptophan. D genes are given only for firm matches. Expanded clones are given a class, and other clones once, few, many or no size at all.

TRBV5-6	TRBJ2-7	NA	NA	TGTGCCAGCAGCTTGGGGTCCGGGACACACTACGAGCAGTACTTC	CASSLGSGTHYEQYF
TRBV20-1	TRBJ2-7	many	NA	TGCAGTGCTAGAGATTCCCAGGGCTCCGAGCAGTACTTC	CSARDSQGSEQYF
TRBV5-1	TRBJ2-7	few	TRBD2	TGCGCCAGCAGCTTGGCCGGGACTACATTGAGCTCCTACGAGCAGTACTTC	CASSLAGTTLSSYEQYF
TRBV3-1	TRBJ1-2	NA	TRBD1	TGTGCCAGCAGTCAACAACAGGGGGCGAGGGTAGTTAACTATGGCTACACCTTC	CASSQQQGARVVNYGYTF
TRBV9	TRBJ1-1	few	NA	TGTGCCAGCAGCTCGACCGTCAGGACTGAAGCTTTCTTT	CASSSTVRTEAFF
TRBV6-6	TRBJ2-7	NA	NA	TGTGCCAGCAGTGTCAGGGACACGGGAGAGCAGTACTTC	CASSVRDTGEQYF
TRBV5-1	TRBJ2-3	NA	NA	TGCGCCAGCGGGGAAGAGGCAGATACGCAGTATTTT	CASGEEADTQYF
TRBV9	TRBJ2-5	NA	TRBD2	TGTGCCAGTTCAAGTAGCGGGTGGTTGGGAGAGACCCAGTACTTC	CASSSSGWLGETQYF
TRBV20-1	TRBJ1-2	NA	NA	TGCAGTGCTATCACAGGGAACTATGGCTACACCTTC	CSAITGNYGYTF
TRBV10-2	TRBJ1-1	NA	TRBD1	TGCGCCAGCATGGGACAGAGGAGGCTGTCGGCTTTCTTT	CASMGQRRLSAFF
TRBV20-1	TRBJ1-5	many	NA	TGCAGTGCTACCGAGACAGCGCCCCGTCAGCCCCAGCATTTT	CSATETAPRQPQHF
TRBV10-2	TRBJ2-5	NA	NA	TGTGCCAGCAGGGCCTGGGGGGGGCCGGGGGAGACCCAGTACTTC	CASRAWGGPGETQYF
TRBV11-2	TRBJ2-5	many	NA	TGTGCCAGCAGCTTAGAGACAGAAGAGACCCAGTACTTC	CASSLETEETQYF
TRBV6-6	TRBJ1-1	many	NA	TGTGCCAGCAGTACAAAGACAGAGAACACTGAAGCTTTCTTT	CASSTKTENTEAFF
TRBV29-1	TRBJ1-1	many	NA	TGCAGCCCTATCACCCGGACGGAACTAAACACTGAAGCTTTCTTT	CSPITRTELNTEAFF
TRBV11-2	TRBJ1-6	many	NA	TGTGCCACCCCGCAGGTGGCGAATTCACCCCTCCACTTT	CATPQVANSPLHF
TRBV10-2	TRBJ1-2	NA	TRBD1	TGCGCCAGCAACCGGGACAGGGGCTATGGCTACACCTTC	CASNRDRGYGYTF
TRBV29-1	TRBJ2-7	many	NA	TGCAGCGTTGCCTCTGGGTACTACGAGCAGTACTTC	CSVASGYYEQYF
TRBV3-1	TRBJ2-2	NA	TRBD1	TGTGCCAGCAGCCAACGGGACAGAGACACCGGGGAGCTGTTTTTT	CASSQRDRDTGELFF
TRBV2	TRBJ2-7	many	NA	TGTGCCACCGAAGGGGGGGGACAAACCTCCTACGAGCAGTACTTC	CATEGGGQTSYEQYF
TRBV7-2	TRBJ1-1	NA	TRBD1	TGTGCCAGCAGAAGACAGGGGTTAAATGAAGCTTTCTTT	CASRRQGLNEAFF
TRBV20-1	TRBJ2-2	many	NA	TGCAGCGCTAGTGGAGTGAAAGACACCGGGGAGCTGTTTTTT	CSASGVKDTGELFF
TRBV20-1	TRBJ1-2	once	TRBD1	TGCAGTGCGAGAAGCGAACCGGGACAGGCTTATGGCTACACCTTC	CSARSEPGQAYGYTF
TRBV20-1	TRBJ2-7	many	NA	TGCAGTGCTAGAAATACAGCGCACGAGCAGTACTTC	CSARNTAHEQYF
TRBV5-1	TRBJ1-6	many	TRBD1	TGCGCCAGCAGCTTGGAGGACAGGGATAATTCACCCCTCCACTTT	CASSLEDRDNSPLHF
TRBV29-1	TRBJ2-5	NA	NA	TGCAGCGTTGACGGGCAGGAGGATTCGGAAGAGACCCAGTACTTC	CSVDGQEDSEETQYF
TRBV25-1	TRBJ1-2	many	NA	TGTGCCAGCAGTGCAAACTCAGGGTTGGGACGTTTCTATGGCTACACCTTC	CASSANSGLGRFYGYTF
TRBV2	TRBJ2-5	many	TRBD1	TGTGCCAGCAGCCACGGACAGGCGGGTCAAGGGACCCAGTACTTC	CASSHGQAGQGTQYF
TRBV12-3/TRBV12-4	TRBJ1-2	NA	NA	TGTGCCAGCAGTTTTAACGCAGGGGATGGCTACACCTTC	CASSFNAGDGYTF
TRBV6-5	TRBJ1-6	few	NA	TGTGCCAGCACATTGGACGGAGGGTATAATTCACCCCTCCACTTT	CASTLDGGYNSPLHF
TRBV14	TRBJ2-7	NA	NA	TGTGCCAGCAGCCAAGATCAGGACCGTCGCGAGCAGTACTTC	CASSQDQDRREQYF
TRBV12-3/TRBV12-4	TRBJ1-1	few	NA	TGTGCCAGCCACTCTACGGCCCTAGTCACTGAAGCTTTCTTT	CASHSTALVTEAFF
TRBV30	TRBJ2-7	NA	TRBD1	TGTGCCTGGACTGGACAGGTTTCCTACGAGCAGTACTTC	CAWTGQVSYEQYF
TRBV30	TRBJ1-2	NA	TRBD1	TGTGCCTGGACCCTTGGGACAGGGTATGGCTACACCTTC	CAWTLGTGYGYTF
TRBV18	TRBJ2-2	NA	NA	TGTGCCAGCTCACCTCGACAGATGAACACCGGGGAGCTGTTTTTT	CASSPRQMNTGELFF
TRBV15	TRBJ1-5	many	NA	TGTGCCACCAGCTCAAGCCCCGGGGATAGCAATCAGCCCCAGCATTTT	CATSSSPGDSNQPQHF
TRBV10-2	TRBJ1-6	NA	NA	TGTGCCAGCAGTTTATCGGGCAGGGGAGGTTCACCCCTCCACTTT	CASSLSGRGGSPLHF
TRBV7-8	TRBJ1-1	many	NA	TGTGCCAGCGGATCGGACCGAATAATAACTAACACTGAAGCTTTCTTT	CASGSDRIITNTEAFF
TRBV20-1	TRBJ1-2	few	NA	TGCAGTGCTAGAGATCAACAGGGTGCCGTCTATGGCTACACCTTC	CSARDQQGAVYGYTF
TRBV10-3	TRBJ2-5	NA	TRBD2	TGTGCCATCAGTGAGCTCGGGACTAGCGTGATAGAGACCCAGTACTTC	CAISELGTSVIETQYF
TRBV29-1	TRBJ1-1	once	NA	TGCAGCGTTGAGCTACCTGGGGAGGGAGCTTTCTTT	CSVELPGEGAFF
TRBV9	TRBJ1-2	few	NA	TGTGCCAGCAGCGCAGGAGGGGGTCGGTACTATGGCTACACCTTC	CASSAGGGRYYGYTF
TRBV7-8	TRBJ1-2	many	NA	TGTGCCAGCAGCCCCGCCGAGTCGGGAGTTGGCTACACCTTC	CASSPAESGVGYTF
TRBV29-1	TRBJ2-7	NA	TRBD2	TGCAGCGTTGAAGATACGGGACTAGCTTCCGAGCAGTACTTC	CSVEDTGLASEQYF
TRBV5-5	TRBJ2-6	NA	TRBD1	TGTGCCAGCAGCCAGCCCGGACAGGGACTTGTCGGGGCCAACGTCCTGACTTTC	CASSQPGQGLVGANVLTF
TRBV7-9	TRBJ2-2	NA	NA	TGTGCCAGCAGCTTTTGGGGGGACACCGGGGAGCTGTTTTTT	CASSFWGDTGELFF
TRBV11-2	TRBJ2-7	NA	TRBD2	TGTGCCAGCAGCCCTAACCCAGCGGGAGGACCCTACGAGCAGTACTTC	CASSPNPAGGPYEQYF
TRBV9	TRBJ2-2	many	NA	TGTGCCAGCACAGGGCTTTTCACCGGGGAGCTGTTTTTT	CASTGLFTGELFF
TRBV29-1	TRBJ2-7	few	NA	TGCAGCGTTGAGACGCAGGGAAGCCGGGACAACGAGCAGTACTTC	CSVETQGSRDNEQYF
TRBV7-2	TRBJ2-3	NA	NA	TGCGCCAGCAGCCAAGGAATTCGGCACACAGATACGCAGTATTTT	CASSQGIRHTDTQYF
TRBV12-3/TRBV12-4	TRBJ1-5	many	NA	TGTGCCAGACCCCATCCCGGGACAAGATATAGCAATCAGCCCCAGCATTTT	CARPHPGTRYSNQPQHF
TRBV9	TRBJ2-5	NA	NA	TGTGCCAGCAGCGTAGCGCCGGGAATGTTTGAAGAGACCCAGTACTTC	CASSVAPGMFEETQYF
TRBV30	TRBJ1-6	NA	NA	TGTGCCTGGAGTGTTTCAGGGCCCCTCCACTTT	CAWSVSGPLHF
TRBV7-9	TRBJ1-5	NA	TRBD1	TGTGCCAGCAGCAAAGGGACAGGGCCCCAGCATTTT	CASSKGTGPQHF
TRBV13	TRBJ1-6	many	NA	TGTGCCAGCAGCACGACAGTTTATAATTCACCCCTCCACTTT	CASSTTVYNSPLHF
TRBV15	TRBJ2-2	few	NA	TGTGCCACCAGCAGAGATTCCGAGACCACCGGGGAGCTGTTTTTT	CATSRDSETTGELFF
TRBV6-1	TRBJ1-5	few	TRBD1	TGTGCCAGCAGTGAGGTGGCAGGGGGCGGTCAGCCCCAGCATTTT	CASSEVAGGGQPQHF
TRBV7-2	TRBJ2-7	many	NA	TGTGCCAGCAGTCTCTATGATCCGGGTCCCTACGAGCAGTACTTC	CASSLYDPGPYEQYF
TRBV7-6	TRBJ2-7	many	TRBD1	TGTGCCAGCAGCTTAGAGACCGGGACAGGGGGCGGTGAGCAGTACTTC	CASSLETGTGGGEQYF